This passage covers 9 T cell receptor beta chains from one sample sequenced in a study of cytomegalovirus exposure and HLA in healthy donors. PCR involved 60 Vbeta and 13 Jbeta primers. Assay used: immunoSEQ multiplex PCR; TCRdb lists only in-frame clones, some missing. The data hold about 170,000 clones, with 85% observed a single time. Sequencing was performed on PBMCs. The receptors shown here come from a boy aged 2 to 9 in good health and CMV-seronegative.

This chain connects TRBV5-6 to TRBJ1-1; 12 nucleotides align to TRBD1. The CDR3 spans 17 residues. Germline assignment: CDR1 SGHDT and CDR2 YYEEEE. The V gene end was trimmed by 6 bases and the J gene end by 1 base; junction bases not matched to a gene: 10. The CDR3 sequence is CASTLSGTGGRNTEAFF. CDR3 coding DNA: TGTGCCAGCACATTATCCGGGACAGGGGGCCGGAACACTGAAGCTTTCTTT.

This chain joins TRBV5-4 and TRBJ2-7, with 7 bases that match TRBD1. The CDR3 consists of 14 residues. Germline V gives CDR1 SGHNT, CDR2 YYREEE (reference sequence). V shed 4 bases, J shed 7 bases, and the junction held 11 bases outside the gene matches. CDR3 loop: CASSPGQVATEQYF. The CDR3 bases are TGTGCCAGCAGCCCCGGACAGGTAGCTACGGAGCAGTACTTC.

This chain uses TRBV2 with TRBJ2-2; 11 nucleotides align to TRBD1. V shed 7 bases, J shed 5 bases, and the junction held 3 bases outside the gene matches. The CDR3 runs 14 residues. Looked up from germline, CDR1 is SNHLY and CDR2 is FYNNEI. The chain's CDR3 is CASKGTGGTGELFF. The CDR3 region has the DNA TGTGCCAGCAAAGGGACAGGGGGTACCGGGGAGCTGTTTTTT.

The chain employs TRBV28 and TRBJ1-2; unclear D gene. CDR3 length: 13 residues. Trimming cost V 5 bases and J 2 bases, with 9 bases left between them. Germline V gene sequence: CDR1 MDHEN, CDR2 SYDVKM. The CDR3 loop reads CASSRRHNYGYTF. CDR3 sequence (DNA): TGTGCCAGCAGTCGTCGACACAACTATGGCTACACCTTC.

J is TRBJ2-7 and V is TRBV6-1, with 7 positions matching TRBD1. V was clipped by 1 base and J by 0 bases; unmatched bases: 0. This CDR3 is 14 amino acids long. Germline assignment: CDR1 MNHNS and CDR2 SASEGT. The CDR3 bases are TGTGCCAGCAGTGAAGGGGACAGCTCCTACGAGCAGTACGTC. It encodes CASSEGDSSYEQYV.

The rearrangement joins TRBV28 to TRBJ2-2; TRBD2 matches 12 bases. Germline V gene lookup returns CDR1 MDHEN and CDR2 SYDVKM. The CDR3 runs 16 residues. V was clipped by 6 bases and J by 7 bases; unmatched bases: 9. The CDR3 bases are TGTGCCAGCAGCATCAAGACTAGCGGGGGATACGGGGAGCTGTTTTTT. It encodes CASSIKTSGGYGELFF.

The CDR3 sequence is CAWSALAGDSYEQYF. CDR3 nucleotide sequence: TGTGCCTGGAGTGCTCTAGCGGGCGACTCCTACGAGCAGTACTTC. The chain is built from TRBV30 and TRBJ2-7; TRBD2 aligns across 8 bases. Germline assignment: CDR1 GTSNPN and CDR2 SVGIG (reference sequence). The CDR3 runs to 15 residues. The junction had 5 bases not matched to a gene; V was cut back by 1 base and J by 0 bases. Full variable domain (rest looked up from reference TRBV30 and TRBJ2-7): SQTIHQWPATLVQPVGSPLSLECTVEGTSNPNLYWYRQAAGRGLQLLFYSVGIGQISSEVPQNLSASRPQDRQFILSSKKLLLSDSGFYLCAWSALAGDSYEQYFGPGTRLTVT.

The CDR3 DNA reads as TGTGCCAGCAGCGCAGGACAGGATTTCTCCTACGAGCAGTACTTC. Its translation is CASSAGQDFSYEQYF. This chain links TRBV9 with TRBJ2-7; TRBD1 agrees at 7 bases. CDR3 length: 15 residues. Trimming at V came to 3 bases and at J to 0 bases, leaving 6 bases not matched to a gene. From germline, CDR1 is SGDLS and CDR2 YYNGEE.

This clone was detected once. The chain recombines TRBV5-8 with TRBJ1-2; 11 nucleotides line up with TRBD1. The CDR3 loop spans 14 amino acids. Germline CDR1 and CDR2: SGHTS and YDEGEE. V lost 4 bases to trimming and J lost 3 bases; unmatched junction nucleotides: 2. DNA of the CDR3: TGTGCCAGCAGCCCGGGACAGGGGGACTATGGCTACACCTTC. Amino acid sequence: CASSPGQGDYGYTF.